This T cell receptor (beta chain) was documented in a study of blood T cell repertoires in COVID-19. This clone was counted a few times. CDR3 size: 14 residues. Germline V gene sequence: CDR1 SGHRS, CDR2 YFSETQ. V was pared by 4 bases and J by 6 bases, with 9 bases of the junction left unmatched. Method: immunoSEQ multiplex PCR; TCRdb's copy keeps in-frame clones and lacks some. Found here are tens of thousands of clones, under 90% of them singletons; the top ten hold around 43%. The sequence came from a man older than 75 with acute or convalescent COVID-19. This chain joins TRBV5-1 and TRBJ2-7, with 8 bases matching TRBD1. Sequencing used peripheral blood. Here the CDR3 DNA reads TGCGCCAGCAGCCGAGCTGGGACAGGAGGCGAGCAGTACTTC. Amino acid sequence: CASSRAGTGGEQYF. The entire variable domain, with the rest obtained from reference TRBV5-1 and TRBJ2-7, is as follows: KAGVTQTPRYLIKTRGQQVTLSCSPISGHRSVSWYQQTPGQGLQFLFEYFSETQRNKGNFPGRFSGRQFSNSRSEMNVSTLELGDSALYLCASSRAGTGGEQYFGPGTRLTVT.